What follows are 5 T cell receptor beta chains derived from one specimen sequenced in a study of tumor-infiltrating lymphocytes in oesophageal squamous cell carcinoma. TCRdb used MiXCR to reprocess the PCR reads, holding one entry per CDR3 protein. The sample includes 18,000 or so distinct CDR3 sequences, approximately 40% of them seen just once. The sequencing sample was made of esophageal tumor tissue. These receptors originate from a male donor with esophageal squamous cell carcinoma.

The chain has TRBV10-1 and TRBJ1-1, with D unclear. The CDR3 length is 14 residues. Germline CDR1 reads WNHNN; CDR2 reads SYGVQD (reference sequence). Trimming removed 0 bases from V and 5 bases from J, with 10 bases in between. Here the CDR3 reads CASSESGGLTEAFF. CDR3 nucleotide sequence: TGCGCCAGCAGTGAGTCGGGCGGTCTGACTGAAGCTTTCTTT.

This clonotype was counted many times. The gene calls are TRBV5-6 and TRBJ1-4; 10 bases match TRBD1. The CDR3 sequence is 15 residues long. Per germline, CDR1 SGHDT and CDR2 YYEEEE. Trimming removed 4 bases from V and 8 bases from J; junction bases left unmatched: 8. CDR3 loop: CASSPQAGQGEKLFF. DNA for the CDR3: TGTGCCAGCAGCCCCCAGGCGGGACAGGGGGAAAAACTGTTTTTT.

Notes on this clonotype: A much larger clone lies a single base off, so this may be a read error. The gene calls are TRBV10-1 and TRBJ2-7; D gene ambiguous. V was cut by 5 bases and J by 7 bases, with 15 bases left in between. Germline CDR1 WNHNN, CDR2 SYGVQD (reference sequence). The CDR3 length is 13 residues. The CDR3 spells CASSPAPRHEQYF. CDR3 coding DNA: TGCGCCAGCAGTCCGGCGCCACGACATGAGCAGTACTTC.

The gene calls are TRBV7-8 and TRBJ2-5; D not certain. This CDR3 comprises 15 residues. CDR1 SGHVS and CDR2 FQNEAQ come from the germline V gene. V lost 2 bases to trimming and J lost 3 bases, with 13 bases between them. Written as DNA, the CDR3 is TGTGCCAGCAGCTTAAGTGAGGTCAGAAAAGAGACCCAGTACTTC. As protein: CASSLSEVRKETQYF. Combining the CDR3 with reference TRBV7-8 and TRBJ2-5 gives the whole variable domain GAGVSQSPRYKVAKRGQDVALRCDPISGHVSLFWYQQALGQGPEFLTYFQNEAQLDKSGLPSDRFFAERPEGSVSTLKIQRTQQEDSAVYLCASSLSEVRKETQYFGPGTRLLVL.

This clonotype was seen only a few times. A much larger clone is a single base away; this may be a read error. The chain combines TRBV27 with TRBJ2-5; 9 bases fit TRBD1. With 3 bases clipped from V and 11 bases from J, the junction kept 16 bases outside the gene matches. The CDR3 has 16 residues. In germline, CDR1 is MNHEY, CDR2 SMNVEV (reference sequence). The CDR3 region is CASSLRTGVSYNEQYF. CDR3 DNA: TGTGCCAGCAGTTTGAGGACAGGGGTTTCCTACAATGAGCAGTACTTC.